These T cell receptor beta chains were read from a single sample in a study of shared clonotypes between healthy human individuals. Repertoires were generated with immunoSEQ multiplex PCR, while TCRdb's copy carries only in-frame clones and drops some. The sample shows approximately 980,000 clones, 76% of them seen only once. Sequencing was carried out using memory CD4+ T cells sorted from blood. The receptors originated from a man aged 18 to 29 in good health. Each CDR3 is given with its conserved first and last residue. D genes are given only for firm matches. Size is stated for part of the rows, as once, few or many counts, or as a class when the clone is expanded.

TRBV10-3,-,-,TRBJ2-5,TGTGCCATCAGTGAGTCGCAGGGAGAGACCCAGTACTTC,CAISESQGETQYF
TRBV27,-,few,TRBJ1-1,TGTGCCAGCAGGAACGCGGGACCCACTGAAGCTTTCTTT,CASRNAGPTEAFF
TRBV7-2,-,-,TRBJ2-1,TGTGCCAGCAGCTTAGTAGGGAGCTCCTACAATGAGCAGTTCTTC,CASSLVGSSYNEQFF
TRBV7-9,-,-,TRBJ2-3,TGTGCCAGCAGCCTCGACTGGAATACGCAGTATTTT,CASSLDWNTQYF
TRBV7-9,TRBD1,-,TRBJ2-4,TGTGCCAGCAGCTTTCCCCTGACAGGGAGCAAAAACATTCAGTACTTC,CASSFPLTGSKNIQYF
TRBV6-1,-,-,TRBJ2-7,TGTGCCAGCAGTCCTATGGGGAACTACGAGCAGTACTTC,CASSPMGNYEQYF
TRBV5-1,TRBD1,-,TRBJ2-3,TGCGCCAGCAGCTCGGGACAGGCCAGCACAGATACGCAGTATTTT,CASSSGQASTDTQYF
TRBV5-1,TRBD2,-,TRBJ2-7,TGCGCCAGCAGCTCCTCTAAGCCGGGACTAGCGGACGAGCAGTACTTC,CASSSSKPGLADEQYF
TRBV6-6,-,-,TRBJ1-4,TGTGCCAGCAGATACAGGTCGGAGAATGAAAAACTGTTTTTT,CASRYRSENEKLFF
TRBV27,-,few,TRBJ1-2,TGTGCCAGCAGCAGGGACCCGATCTATGGCTACACCTTC,CASSRDPIYGYTF
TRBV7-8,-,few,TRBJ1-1,TGTGCCAGCAGCTTGTTTGGGGAGGGCACTGAAGCTTTCTTT,CASSLFGEGTEAFF
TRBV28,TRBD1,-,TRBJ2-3,TGTGCCAGCAGCCACAGGGGATTGGGCACAGATACGCAGTATTTT,CASSHRGLGTDTQYF
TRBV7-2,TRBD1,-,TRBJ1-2,TGTGCCAGCAGTCACCGGGACAGGGCTCTCTATGGCTACACCTTC,CASSHRDRALYGYTF
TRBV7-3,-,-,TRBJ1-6,TGTGCCAGCAGTCGTGATTCACCCCTCCACTTT,CASSRDSPLHF
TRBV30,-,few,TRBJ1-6,TGTGCCTCCGGGACGGCGCTTCAGTCACCCCTCCACTTT,CASGTALQSPLHF
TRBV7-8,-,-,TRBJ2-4,TGTGCCAGCAGCTTAGCGTATCAAGCGGTGGCCAAAAACATTCAGTACTTC,CASSLAYQAVAKNIQYF
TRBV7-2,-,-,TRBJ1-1,TGTGCCAGCAGCTTAGGACATAGCAACACTGAAGCTTTCTTT,CASSLGHSNTEAFF
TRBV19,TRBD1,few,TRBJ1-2,TGTGCCAGTAGTGCACCCACGCAGGGGGCTAACTATGGCTACACCTTC,CASSAPTQGANYGYTF
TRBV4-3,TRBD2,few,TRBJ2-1,TGCGCCAGCAGCCTAAGACTAGCGGATGAGCAGTTCTTC,CASSLRLADEQFF
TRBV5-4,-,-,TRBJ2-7,TGTGCCAGCAGCCTTTCGGGCGGGGCGTCCAACGAGCAGTACTTC,CASSLSGGASNEQYF